Below are 28 T cell receptor beta chains sequenced from a single sample in a study of blood T cell repertoires in COVID-19. Only in-frame clones appear in the TCRdb table, and some are missing; sequencing was by immunoSEQ multiplex PCR. The sample contains 400,000 or so clones, around 87% of which appear only once. The sequenced material came from PBMCs or T cells enriched from blood (not recorded which). These receptors all come from a man aged 35-49 years in a cohort exposed to, infected with or recovered from COVID-19 (not recorded which).

Turning to this clone: The same CDR3 is also encoded by other DNA sequences in this sample. The genes are TRBV7-9 and TRBJ2-7; D gene uncertain. The germline V and J ends were trimmed by 5 bases and 2 bases, with 4 bases remaining between them. The CDR3 loop spans 11 amino acids. Germline lookup yields CDR1 SEHNR and CDR2 FQNEAQ (reference sequence). Here the CDR3 DNA reads TGTGCCAGCAGCCTAACCTACGAGCAGTACTTC. Protein product: CASSLTYEQYF.

The CDR3 DNA reads as TGTGCCAGCAGCTTGACGGAGCGCACCGGGGAGCTGTTTTTT. As protein: CASSLTERTGELFF. The chain combines TRBV5-4 with TRBJ2-2; the D is unclear. This CDR3 has 14 residues. V lost 1 base and J 4 bases, leaving 8 bases between the germline ends. In germline, CDR1 is SGHNT, CDR2 YYREEE (reference sequence).

The V call is TRBV19, the J call TRBJ2-3; TRBD2 matches 11 bases. This CDR3 region has 16 residues. Unmatched junction bases numbered 8, after V lost 5 bases and J lost 4 bases. Germline V lookup: CDR1 LNHDA, CDR2 SQIVND (reference sequence). CDR3 sequence (DNA): TGTGCCAGTAGTCAACTAGCGGGAGCTGGCGCAGATACGCAGTATTTT. This sequence encodes CASSQLAGAGADTQYF. The complete variable domain, with remaining parts taken from reference TRBV19 and TRBJ2-3, reads DGGITQSPKYLFRKEGQNVTLSCEQNLNHDAMYWYRQDPGQGLRLIYYSQIVNDFQKGDIAEGYSVSREKKESFPLTVTSAQKNPTAFYLCASSQLAGAGADTQYFGPGTRLTVL.

This chain uses TRBV24-1 with TRBJ2-1; the match to TRBD2 covers 13 bases. The CDR3 extends over 19 amino acids. V was pared by 8 bases and J by 0 bases, with 12 bases of the junction left unmatched. Germline-derived CDR1 and CDR2 are KGHDR and SFDVKD. In DNA form, the CDR3 reads TGTGCCACCAAATCCTTCCGGACTAGCGGGAGAACCTCCTACAATGAGCAGTTCTTC. It yields the protein CATKSFRTSGRTSYNEQFF.

This clone showed up just once. CDR3 in amino acids: CASSIQGGTDTQYF. The DNA of the CDR3 is TGTGCCAGTAGTATTCAAGGGGGCACAGATACGCAGTATTTT. V is TRBV19 and J is TRBJ2-3, with a weak D call TRBD1 (5 bases). The V gene's germline CDR1 is LNHDA and CDR2 SQIVND (reference sequence). Between the trimmed V and J ends, which lost 3 bases and 1 base, there was a span of 8 bases. The CDR3 sequence is 14 residues long.

This rearrangement joins TRBV7-9 to TRBJ1-1; 7 bases are a match to TRBD1. Germline V lookup: CDR1 SEHNR, CDR2 FQNEAQ (reference sequence). The V gene end was trimmed by 7 bases and the J gene end by 6 bases; junction bases not matched to a gene: 11. This CDR3 has 14 amino acids. CDR3 loop: CASTLQGERAEAFF. CDR3 nucleotide sequence: TGTGCCAGCACCCTTCAGGGGGAGAGGGCTGAAGCTTTCTTT.

This chain joins TRBV5-8 and TRBJ2-5, with D hard to call. Germline V gene sequence: CDR1 SGHTS, CDR2 YDEGEE. The CDR3 has 14 amino acids. V lost 0 bases and J 1 base, leaving 7 bases between the germline ends. In DNA form, the CDR3 reads TGTGCCAGCAGCTTGGATTGGGCCCAAGAGACCCAGTACTTC. Its protein is CASSLDWAQETQYF.

The rearrangement links TRBV2 to TRBJ2-1, with D tentatively TRBD1 (6 bases). Trimming pared 6 bases from V and 10 bases from J, leaving 16 bases between. Germline V gene lookup returns CDR1 SNHLY and CDR2 FYNNEI. This CDR3 contains 13 residues. CDR3 coding DNA: TGTGCCAGCAGCGCGGACTGGGGGCGGGAGCAGTTCTTC. This sequence encodes CASSADWGREQFF.

The chain joins TRBV5-1 to TRBJ2-1, with D unclear. The CDR3 extends over 13 amino acids. Trimming took off 1 base at V and 8 bases at J, with 10 bases between the two ends. Per germline, CDR1 SGHRS and CDR2 YFSETQ. The chain's CDR3 is CASSLNENDEQFF. In DNA, the CDR3 is TGCGCCAGCAGCTTGAACGAGAACGATGAGCAGTTCTTC.

The V call is TRBV5-1, the J call TRBJ2-1, with TRBD2 matching over 10 bases. This CDR3 is 15 amino acids long. CDR1 SGHRS and CDR2 YFSETQ come from the germline V gene. Trimming cost V 4 bases and J 9 bases; bases outside gene matches: 10. The CDR3 nucleotides are TGCGCCAGCAGCCCCCTAGCGGGAGAATGGGGTGAGCAGTTCTTC. Protein: CASSPLAGEWGEQFF.

Only a few counts were recorded for this clone. This chain links TRBV27 with TRBJ1-1, with 7 bases fitting TRBD1. Per germline, CDR1 MNHEY and CDR2 SMNVEV (reference sequence). The V gene end was trimmed by 6 bases and the J gene end by 3 bases; junction bases not matched to a gene: 10. The CDR3 runs 15 residues. CDR3 in DNA: TGTGCCAGCAGCTCACAGGGGAAAGGGGACACTGAAGCTTTCTTT. This translates into CASSSQGKGDTEAFF.

The gene calls are TRBV4-1 and TRBJ1-5; no definite D call. The CDR3 extends over 16 amino acids. Looked up from germline, CDR1 is MGHRA and CDR2 is YSYEKL. V was shortened by 1 base and J by 5 bases, with 15 bases between the two germline ends. CDR3 sequence reads: CASSQGWTEWDQPQHF. The CDR3 DNA is TGCGCCAGCAGCCAAGGCTGGACTGAGTGGGATCAGCCCCAGCATTTT.

As for this clone: Other DNA sequences in this sample translate to the same CDR3. This sequence joins TRBV7-9 and TRBJ1-4; possible D gene TRBD1, 5 bases. There are 14 residues in the CDR3. V was pared by 1 base and J by 8 bases, with 11 bases between. Germline CDR1 reads SEHNR; CDR2 reads FQNEAQ (reference sequence). CDR3 amino acids: CASSLGQGGEKLFF. The CDR3 DNA reads TGTGCCAGCAGCTTAGGGCAGGGCGGCGAAAAACTGTTTTTT. The full variable domain, with the rest looked up from reference TRBV7-9 and TRBJ1-4, is DTGVSQNPRHKITKRGQNVTFRCDPISEHNRLYWYRQTLGQGPEFLTYFQNEAQLEKSRLLSDRFSAERPKGSFSTLEIQRTEQGDSAMYLCASSLGQGGEKLFFGSGTQLSVL.

The chain has TRBV7-2 and TRBJ2-7; maybe TRBD2 (5 bases). Germline V lookup: CDR1 SGHTA, CDR2 FQGNSA. CDR3 length: 14 residues. V was pared by 0 bases and J by 2 bases, with 8 bases between. The CDR3 region has the DNA TGTGCCAGCAGCTTAGCCTTACTAGCCTACGAGCAGTACTTC. It encodes CASSLALLAYEQYF.

A single count supports this clone. The gene calls are TRBV5-1 and TRBJ2-1; possible D gene TRBD1, 6 bases. Per germline, CDR1 SGHRS and CDR2 YFSETQ. Trimming shortened V by 0 bases and J by 1 base, and 14 bases separated the two germline ends. The CDR3 has 17 amino acids. This CDR3 reads CASSLAQGVNSYNEQFF. The CDR3 DNA follows: TGCGCCAGCAGCTTGGCACAGGGAGTCAATTCCTACAATGAGCAGTTCTTC.

This clone came up once. The chain is built from TRBV18 and TRBJ1-6; 8 positions agree with TRBD1. The CDR3 runs to 16 residues. CDR1 is KGHSH, CDR2 LQKENI, per germline. V lost 1 base and J lost 6; bases outside the gene matches: 5. CDR3 protein: CASSPLLTGVNSPLHF. CDR3 nucleotide sequence: TGTGCCAGCTCACCACTCTTGACAGGGGTTAATTCACCCCTCCACTTT.

This rearrangement joins TRBV14 to TRBJ1-2, with 8 positions matching TRBD1. Germline loops: CDR1 SGHDN, CDR2 FVKESK. J lost 4 bases, V lost 0 bases, and 4 bases had no gene match. CDR3 length equals 15 residues. The CDR3 DNA reads as TGTGCCAGCAGCCAAGAGATAGGGACAGGCTATGGCTACACCTTC. Its translation is CASSQEIGTGYGYTF.

This sequence joins TRBV19 and TRBJ1-5, with 10 bases that match TRBD1. After removal of 7 bases from V and 6 bases from J, the junction contained 9 bases not matched to a gene. Per the germline V gene, CDR1 is LNHDA and CDR2 is SQIVND (reference sequence). The CDR3 contains 15 residues. CDR3 loop: CASIGTGAFGQPQHF. CDR3 nucleotides: TGTGCCAGTATCGGGACAGGGGCCTTCGGTCAGCCCCAGCATTTT. Filled out from reference TRBV19 and TRBJ1-5, the complete variable domain reads DGGITQSPKYLFRKEGQNVTLSCEQNLNHDAMYWYRQDPGQGLRLIYYSQIVNDFQKGDIAEGYSVSREKKESFPLTVTSAQKNPTAFYLCASIGTGAFGQPQHFGDGTRLSIL.

V and J are TRBV9 and TRBJ2-7, with 11 bases matching TRBD2. With V trimmed by 1 base and J by 2 bases, 5 bases remained unmatched. The CDR3 runs 16 residues. The germline gives CDR1 SGDLS, CDR2 YYNGEE. The CDR3 protein is CASSVSTSGAAYEQYF. The CDR3 DNA follows: TGTGCCAGCAGCGTATCGACTAGCGGGGCTGCCTACGAGCAGTACTTC.

The rearrangement joins TRBV7-3 to TRBJ2-7, with 8 bases that match TRBD1. CDR1 SGHTA and CDR2 FQGTGA come from the germline V gene. This CDR3 is built from 13 residues. Trimming took 5 bases from V and 3 from J; bases not matched to a gene: 3. In nucleotides, the CDR3 is TGTGCCAGCAGCCCGACAGGGGTCTACGAGCAGTACTTC. This codes for CASSPTGVYEQYF.

The chain couples TRBV28 to TRBJ1-3; maybe TRBD1 (6 bases). The CDR3 has 14 amino acids. V lost 3 bases and J 6 bases, leaving 12 bases between the germline ends. Germline values: CDR1 MDHEN, CDR2 SYDVKM. CDR3 DNA: TGTGCCAGCAGTTTTGGGCAGGGGACAAACACCATATATTTT. This gives the protein CASSFGQGTNTIYF.

This sequence joins TRBV28 and TRBJ2-3; the match to TRBD2 covers 7 bases. The CDR3 has 17 residues. With V trimmed by 4 bases and J by 4 bases, 14 bases remained unmatched. Germline CDR1 MDHEN, CDR2 SYDVKM. The CDR3 is CASSSSGNRLRPDTQYF. CDR3 DNA sequence: TGTGCCAGCAGTTCCAGCGGGAATAGATTGAGGCCAGATACGCAGTATTTT.

The CDR3 nucleotides read TGCGCCAGCAGCAAGACAGGGTTTATGAACACTGAAGCTTTCTTT. Its translation is CASSKTGFMNTEAFF. V and J are TRBV5-1 and TRBJ1-1, with 7 bases matching TRBD1. The trim removed 4 bases at V and 0 bases at J, leaving 6 bases unmatched. The CDR3 is made up of 15 amino acids. CDR1 is SGHRS and CDR2 is YFSETQ in the germline V gene.

The V gene is TRBV6-6, the J gene TRBJ2-1; TRBD1 aligns across 8 bases. Germline-derived CDR1 and CDR2 are MNHNY and SVGAGI (reference sequence). The CDR3 consists of 16 residues. The trim removed 5 bases at V and 0 bases at J, leaving 6 bases unmatched. CDR3 loop: CASSAGTGSSYNEQFF. DNA of the CDR3: TGTGCCAGCAGTGCAGGGACAGGAAGCTCCTACAATGAGCAGTTCTTC.

The chain links TRBV6-1 to TRBJ1-5; 8 bases are shared with TRBD1. Germline lookup yields CDR1 MNHNS and CDR2 SASEGT. V shed 5 bases, J shed 7 bases, and the junction held 10 bases outside the gene matches. This CDR3 has 15 amino acids. DNA for the CDR3: TGTGCCAGCAGTTCCAGGACAGGGCGGGAGCAGCCCCAGCATTTT. The encoded protein is CASSSRTGREQPQHF.

The chain carries TRBV2 and TRBJ1-1, with TRBD1 matching over 10 bases. The CDR3 runs to 14 residues. Germline CDR1 SNHLY, CDR2 FYNNEI. With V trimmed by 7 bases and J by 1 base, 3 bases remained unmatched. CDR3: CASIRTGGNTEAFF. The CDR3 DNA reads as TGTGCCAGCATAAGGACAGGGGGGAACACTGAAGCTTTCTTT. Using reference TRBV2 and TRBJ1-1 for the parts outside the CDR3, the full variable domain is EPEVTQTPSHQVTQMGQEVILRCVPISNHLYFYWYRQILGQKVEFLVSFYNNEISEKSEIFDDQFSVERPDGSNFTLKIRSTKLEDSAMYFCASIRTGGNTEAFFGQGTRLTVV.

The chain has TRBV5-8 and TRBJ2-6; TRBD1 agrees at 7 bases. In germline, CDR1 is SGHTS, CDR2 YDEGEE. With 3 bases clipped from V and 1 base from J, the junction kept 4 bases outside the gene matches. The CDR3 length is 16 residues. The CDR3 here is CASSSRQGSGANVLTF. The CDR3 bases are TGTGCCAGCAGCTCAAGACAGGGTTCTGGGGCCAACGTCCTGACTTTC.

The chain combines TRBV11-2 with TRBJ2-7; 10 bases map to TRBD2. Per the germline V gene, CDR1 is SGHAT and CDR2 is FQNNGV. The trim removed 4 bases at V and 2 bases at J, leaving 5 bases unmatched. The CDR3 is 15 residues long. The CDR3 DNA reads TGTGCCAGCAGCTGGACTAGCGGTGGGACCTACGAGCAGTACTTC. Translating gives CASSWTSGGTYEQYF.